The sequence of this T cell receptor beta chain was determined in a study of T cells expressing NK-cell markers (dated by TCRdb to the early 2020s). Regarding the research as a whole: Eight donors provided sorted CD3+CD56+NKG2C+, CD3+CD56+NKG2C- and CD3+CD56-NKG2C+ T-cell subsets, whose TCR beta-chain repertoires were profiled. Of the eight sequenced donors, seven were found to be HCMV-seropositive and one was found to be HCMV-seronegative. The study sequenced eight donors, all healthy volunteers chosen at random: three men and five women. Illumina HiSeq 2000/2500, MiSeq or NextSeq was used to sequence libraries as 2 x 150 bp reads.

Here is what the overall study found, with its caveats: Whether the expanded NKG2C-expressing T cell clones were specific for HCMV antigens was left unclear. Those dominant clonotypes were again the most abundant among CD3+CD56-NKG2C+ cells in a few donors, at about 25-65%. In about six donors, the dominant CD3+CD56+NKG2C+ clonotypes were found to rank among the top 10 CD8+ clonotypes and to make up about 1.0-8% of CD8+ T cells.

In regard to this clonotype: Its specific antigen is unknown.

Taken from the germline V gene, the CDR1 and CDR2 loops are LGHNA and YNFKEQ. The CDR3 runs 18 residues from the cysteine to the phenylalanine. The DNA sequence is not available. To determine HCMV serostatus, a commercial ELISA kit was used to detect HCMV-specific IgG in serum. Ficoll density gradient centrifugation was used to isolate peripheral blood mononuclear cells from blood. Sequencing was performed on an Illumina HiSeq 2000. 5'RACE template switching, by which a universal primer site and unique molecular identifiers were added, was used to make TCR beta cDNA libraries. cDNA synthesis was primed from the TCR beta constant segment and was followed by two successive PCR amplification steps. The original methods were these. Reads were demultiplexed and grouped by UMI with MIGEC, and clonotypes were assembled and quantified with MiTCR. To exclude erroneous sequences, any TCR cDNA sequence not supported by at least two reads was discarded. Downstream repertoire analysis used the tcR package, and clonotypes were matched across fractions by CDR3 nucleotide sequence plus V segment. Antigen specificity was annotated against VDJdb with VDJmatch, allowing one amino acid substitution in CDR3. TCRdb reprocessed the reads, so every CDR3 protein sequence counts as one entry and DNA is not shown. The V and J calls come from TCRdb's annotation, not from the publication. This sample's table carries over 150,000 distinct CDR3 sequences. Over 35% of the sample is held by the ten biggest clonotypes.

The specimen was blood T cells: a sorted CD56 or NKG2C T cell subset, CD4+ or CD8+ T cells, or bulk PBMC T cells (not recorded which). The chain is made from TRBV4-2 and TRBJ1-2; TCRdb gives TRBD1 as the D gene, but with no DNA this cannot be confirmed. The sequence was collected from a woman in her forties or fifties in good health. Donor details come from another sample of the same person, matched by shared clones. The CDR3 reads as follows: CASSQDWDRTGGDYGYTF.